This T cell receptor (beta chain) was documented in a study of T cell repertoires in cytomegalovirus infection. Study as a whole: Indications of both CMV infection and matching HLA type were provided by public TCR beta signatures.

This clonotype has a count of ten or more. What it recognizes is unknown. Looked up from germline, CDR1 is MNHNY and CDR2 is SVGAGI (reference sequence). The J segment lost 6 bases and the V segment lost 2 bases, leaving 3 bases of the junction unmatched. This CDR3 spans 15 amino acids. Study outcomes and limitations: Across the ex vivo response, the dominant clonotypes were HLA-C-restricted CMV-specific TCR beta clonotypes. Carriage of CMV together with the relevant HLA was identifiable through cumulative public TCR beta family frequency.

TCRdb analysed the reads with MiXCR anew, one entry per CDR3 protein. The table lists 450,000 to 550,000 distinct CDR3 sequences, more than 15% of them singletons. This sequence was found in a human donor in good health (CMV status not recorded). Some clones in this sample may be carry-over from other donors' samples. This chain uses TRBV6-6 with TRBJ2-1, with 11 bases identical to TRBD2. Input material: CD8+ T cells from PBMCs. The chain's CDR3 is CASSYGGTSGNEQFF. The CDR3 bases are TGTGCCAGCAGTTACGGGGGGACTAGCGGCAATGAGCAGTTCTTC.